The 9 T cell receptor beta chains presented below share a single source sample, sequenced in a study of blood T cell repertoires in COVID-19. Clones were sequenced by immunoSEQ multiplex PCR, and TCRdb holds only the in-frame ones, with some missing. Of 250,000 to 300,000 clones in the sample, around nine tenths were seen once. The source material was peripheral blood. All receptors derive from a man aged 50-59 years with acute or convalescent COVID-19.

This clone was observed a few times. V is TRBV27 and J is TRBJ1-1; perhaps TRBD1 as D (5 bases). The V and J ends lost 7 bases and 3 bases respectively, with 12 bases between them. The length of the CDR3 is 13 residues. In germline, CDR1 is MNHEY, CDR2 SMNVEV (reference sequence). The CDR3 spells CASMGRPYTEAFF. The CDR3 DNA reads TGTGCCAGCATGGGGCGACCATACACTGAAGCTTTCTTT.

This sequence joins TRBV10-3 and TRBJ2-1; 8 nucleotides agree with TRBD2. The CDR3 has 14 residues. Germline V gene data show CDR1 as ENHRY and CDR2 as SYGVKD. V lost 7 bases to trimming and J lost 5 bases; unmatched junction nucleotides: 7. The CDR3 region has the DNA TGTGCCATCAACACGGGGGGGCCCCACAATGAGCAGTTCTTC. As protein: CAINTGGPHNEQFF.

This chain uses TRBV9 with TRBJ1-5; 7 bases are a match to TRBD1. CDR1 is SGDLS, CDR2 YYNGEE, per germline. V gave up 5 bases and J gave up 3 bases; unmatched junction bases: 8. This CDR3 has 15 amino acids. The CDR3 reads CASSEGATNNQPQHF. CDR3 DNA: TGTGCCAGCAGTGAGGGGGCCACCAACAATCAGCCCCAGCATTTT.

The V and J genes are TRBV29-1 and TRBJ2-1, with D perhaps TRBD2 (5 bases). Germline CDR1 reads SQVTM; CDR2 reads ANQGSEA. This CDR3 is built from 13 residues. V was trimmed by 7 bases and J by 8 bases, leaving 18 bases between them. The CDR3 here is CSAVPGVGDEQFF. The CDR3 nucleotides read TGCAGCGCCGTCCCCGGGGTCGGCGATGAGCAGTTCTTC.

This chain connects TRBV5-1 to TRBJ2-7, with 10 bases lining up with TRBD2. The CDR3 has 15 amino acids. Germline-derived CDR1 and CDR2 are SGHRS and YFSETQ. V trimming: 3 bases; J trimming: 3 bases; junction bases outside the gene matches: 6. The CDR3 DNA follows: TGCGCCAGCAGCTCTACTAGCGGGGTGTACTACGAGCAGTACTTC. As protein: CASSSTSGVYYEQYF.

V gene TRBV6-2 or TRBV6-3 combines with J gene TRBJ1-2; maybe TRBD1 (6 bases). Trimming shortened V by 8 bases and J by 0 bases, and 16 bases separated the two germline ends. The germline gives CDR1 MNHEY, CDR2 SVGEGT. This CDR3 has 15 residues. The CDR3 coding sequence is TGTGCCAGCCGTTCTTCGGCAGGGGCTAACTATGGCTACACCTTC. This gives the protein CASRSSAGANYGYTF.

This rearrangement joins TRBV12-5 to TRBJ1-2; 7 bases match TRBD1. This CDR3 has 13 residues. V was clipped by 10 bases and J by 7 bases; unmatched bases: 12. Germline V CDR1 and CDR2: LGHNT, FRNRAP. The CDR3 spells CATPRQGLSGYTF. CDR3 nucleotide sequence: TGTGCTACTCCTAGACAGGGTCTTTCTGGCTACACCTTC.

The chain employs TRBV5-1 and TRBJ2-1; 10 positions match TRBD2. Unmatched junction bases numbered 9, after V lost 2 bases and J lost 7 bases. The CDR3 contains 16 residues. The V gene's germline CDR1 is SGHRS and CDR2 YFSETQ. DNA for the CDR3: TGCGCCAGCAGCTTCCTTGTAGCGGGGGGCCCTAATGAGCAGTTCTTC. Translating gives CASSFLVAGGPNEQFF.

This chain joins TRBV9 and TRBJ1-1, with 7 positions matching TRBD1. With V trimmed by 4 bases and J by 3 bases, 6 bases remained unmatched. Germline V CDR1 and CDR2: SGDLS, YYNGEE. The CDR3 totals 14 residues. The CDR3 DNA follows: TGTGCCAGCAGCCCCCGAACAGGGGACACTGAAGCTTTCTTT. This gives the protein CASSPRTGDTEAFF.